This T cell receptor beta chain was sequenced for a study of T cell responses to AZD1222 COVID-19 vaccine. Whole-study context: Second-dose recipients at about 4 or about 12 weeks were treated as one pooled group.

Repertoires were generated with immunoSEQ multiplex PCR, while TCRdb's copy carries only in-frame clones and drops some. The sample holds some 36,000 clones, 70% to 90% seen once. Details on this clone: The antigen is undetermined.

General study results and limits: Repertoire collection took place solely once the T cell response had peaked. Nearly half of the spike-specific TCRs reportedly recognize variant regions that carry no mutations.

Germline V gene sequence: CDR1 SGHAT, CDR2 FQNNGV. J gave up 2 bases and V 3 bases, and 8 bases lay outside the gene matches. The CDR3 has 16 amino acids. The starting material was peripheral blood, obtained on day 0 of AZD1222 vaccination. The gene calls are TRBV11-2 and TRBJ2-7, with 9 bases that match TRBD1. The TCR sequence derives from an adult in good health. The CDR3 DNA reads TGTGCCAGCAGCTTCTCAGCGGGACAGGGCCCCTACGAGCAGTACTTC. This codes for CASSFSAGQGPYEQYF.